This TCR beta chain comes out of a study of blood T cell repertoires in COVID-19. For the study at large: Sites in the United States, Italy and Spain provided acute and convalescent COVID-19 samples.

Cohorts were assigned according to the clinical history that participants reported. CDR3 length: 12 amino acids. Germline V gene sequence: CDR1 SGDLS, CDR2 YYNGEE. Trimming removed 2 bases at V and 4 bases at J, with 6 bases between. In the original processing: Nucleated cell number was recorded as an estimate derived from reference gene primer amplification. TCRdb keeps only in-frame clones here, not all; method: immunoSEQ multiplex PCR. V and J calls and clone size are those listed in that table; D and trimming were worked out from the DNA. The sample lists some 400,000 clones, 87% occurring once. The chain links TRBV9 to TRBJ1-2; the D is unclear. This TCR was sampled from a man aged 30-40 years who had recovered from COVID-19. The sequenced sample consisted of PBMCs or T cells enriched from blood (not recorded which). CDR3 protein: CASSVSGYGYTF. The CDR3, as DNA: TGTGCCAGCAGCGTCTCAGGCTATGGCTACACCTTC.